Below are 21 T cell receptor beta chains sequenced from a single sample in a study of OX40 agonist ivuxolimab in advanced cancers. The protocol was immunoSEQ multiplex PCR, while the TCRdb copy is restricted to in-frame clones and leaves out a portion. The sample yields tens of thousands of clones, roughly nine tenths seen once. The sequencing used CD4+ or CD8+ T cells sorted from blood, collected in a trial of the OX40 agonist ivuxolimab. The receptors originated from an adult with an advanced solid tumor such as melanoma, head and neck, liver or kidney cancer.

The rearrangement joins TRBV4-1 to TRBJ1-2; D possibly corresponds to TRBD1 (5 bases). Trimming took 0 bases from V and 0 from J, leaving 14 bases between them. Germline V gene lookup returns CDR1 MGHRA and CDR2 YSYEKL. The CDR3 is 17 amino acids. The DNA for the CDR3 is TGCGCCAGCAGCCAAGAAGCAGGGATAATTCCTAACTATGGCTACACCTTC. Residues: CASSQEAGIIPNYGYTF.

V and J are TRBV7-9 and TRBJ1-6; 10 positions agree with TRBD1. The ends lost 1 base at V and 15 bases at J; junction bases unmatched: 12. The CDR3 loop spans 16 amino acids. Germline V gene lookup returns CDR1 SEHNR and CDR2 FQNEAQ (reference sequence). The CDR3 reads CASSLGFGTGVHLLHF. The CDR3 DNA reads as TGTGCCAGCAGCTTAGGGTTCGGGACAGGGGTACACCTCCTCCACTTT.

V usage is TRBV7-9 and J usage is TRBJ1-6; the match to TRBD1 covers 10 bases. Unmatched junction bases numbered 13, after V lost 6 bases and J lost 8 bases. CDR1 is SEHNR and CDR2 is FQNEAQ in the germline V gene (reference sequence). The CDR3 totals 17 residues. Written as DNA, the CDR3 is TGTGCCAGCAGGTCCGTGACAGGGGGCGCGAATGATTCACCCCTCCACTTT. Translating gives CASRSVTGGANDSPLHF.

The genes are TRBV7-6 and TRBJ1-1, with 7 bases identical to TRBD1. The CDR3 has 16 residues. V trimming: 7 bases; J trimming: 0 bases; junction bases outside the gene matches: 11. Germline V lookup: CDR1 SGHVS, CDR2 FNYEAQ. CDR3 amino acids: CASTSGGFGMNTEAFF. The CDR3 DNA is TGTGCCAGCACCTCAGGGGGGTTTGGGATGAACACTGAAGCTTTCTTT.

CDR3 region: CASSFGTSFDEQFF. CDR3 in DNA: TGTGCCAGCAGTTTCGGTACGTCGTTTGATGAGCAGTTCTTC. This chain links TRBV28 with TRBJ2-1; D gene unclear. Between the trimmed V and J ends, which lost 3 bases and 8 bases, there was a span of 14 bases. This CDR3 has 14 residues. Germline CDR1 is MDHEN and CDR2 is SYDVKM.

The DNA for the CDR3 is TGTGCCAGCTCTCGTTTTGTGGGTTACGAACTAACTCCATCGGCAGCTGAAGCTTTCTTT. Its protein product is CASSRFVGYELTPSAAEAFF. V gene TRBV5-8 combines with J gene TRBJ1-1; D unresolved. Germline assignment: CDR1 SGHTS and CDR2 YDEGEE. Trimming removed 7 bases at V and 6 bases at J, with 37 bases between. This CDR3 has 20 amino acids.

This clone was counted only a few times. The rearrangement links TRBV28 to TRBJ1-2, with D unresolved. Germline V CDR1 and CDR2: MDHEN, SYDVKM. There are 13 residues in the CDR3. V lost 6 bases, J lost 3 bases, and 11 bases lay in between. The CDR3 DNA is TGTGCCAGCAGGGGAGCCAGTTACTATGGCTACACCTTC. It is translated as CASRGASYYGYTF.

This chain joins TRBV6-5 and TRBJ2-2; D gene ambiguous. Germline V CDR1 and CDR2: MNHEY, SVGAGI. The CDR3 loop spans 13 amino acids. V dropped 6 bases and J dropped 7 bases, with 12 bases sitting between them. The CDR3 DNA reads as TGTGCCAGCAGCCCCGGTGGGGTCGGGGAGCTGTTTTTT. Protein sequence: CASSPGGVGELFF.

The gene calls are TRBV5-6 and TRBJ2-7; perhaps D is TRBD1 or TRBD2 (5 bases each). Trimming removed 1 base from V and 2 bases from J, with 10 bases in between. Germline V gene sequence: CDR1 SGHDT, CDR2 YYEEEE. The CDR3 is made up of 14 amino acids. The CDR3 nucleotides read TGTGCCAGCAGCTTGCCGGGACCCCCCTACGAGCAGTACTTC. Amino acid sequence: CASSLPGPPYEQYF.

In its sample, this clone was seen once. This rearrangement joins TRBV11-1 to TRBJ2-2; no clear D gene. This CDR3 spans 13 amino acids. From germline, CDR1 is SGHAT and CDR2 FQDESV (reference sequence). V lost 5 bases, J lost 5 bases, and 9 bases lay in between. CDR3 region: CASSGVLTGELFF. As DNA, the CDR3 is TGTGCCAGCAGCGGGGTTCTTACCGGGGAGCTGTTTTTT.

V is TRBV7-9 and J is TRBJ1-5, with D uncertain. Per germline, CDR1 SEHNR and CDR2 FQNEAQ (reference sequence). Trimming took off 0 bases at V and 5 bases at J, with 5 bases between the two ends. There are 13 residues in the CDR3. The CDR3 loop reads CASSLAVDQPQHF. The CDR3 DNA reads TGTGCCAGCAGCTTAGCGGTCGATCAGCCCCAGCATTTT. The variable domain in full, completed from reference TRBV7-9 and TRBJ1-5, reads DTGVSQNPRHKITKRGQNVTFRCDPISEHNRLYWYRQTLGQGPEFLTYFQNEAQLEKSRLLSDRFSAERPKGSFSTLEIQRTEQGDSAMYLCASSLAVDQPQHFGDGTRLSIL.

J is TRBJ1-2 and V is TRBV7-9; no definite D call. CDR1 and CDR2 from the germline V gene are SEHNR and FQNEAQ (reference sequence). The CDR3 consists of 16 residues. V shed 6 bases and J shed 4 bases, with 21 bases lying between them. The CDR3 DNA follows: TGTGCCAGCAGTAGCCTCTTGACCATGGGCCTCTATGGCTACACCTTC. Translating it yields CASSSLLTMGLYGYTF. Looking up the rest from reference TRBV7-9 and TRBJ1-2 gives the full variable domain: DTGVSQNPRHKITKRGQNVTFRCDPISEHNRLYWYRQTLGQGPEFLTYFQNEAQLEKSRLLSDRFSAERPKGSFSTLEIQRTEQGDSAMYLCASSSLLTMGLYGYTFGSGTRLTVV.

J is TRBJ1-4 and V is TRBV28; no firm D call. The germline gives CDR1 MDHEN, CDR2 SYDVKM. This CDR3 has 13 residues. Trimming removed 7 bases from V and 8 bases from J, with 14 bases in between. Here the CDR3 DNA reads TGTGCCAGCACCCCAGTGGGGATCGAAAAACTGTTTTTT. It translates to CASTPVGIEKLFF.

The chain is built from TRBV4-1 and TRBJ1-6; D not certain. Trimming stripped 4 bases from V and 8 bases from J, with 9 bases between. The CDR3 extends over 13 amino acids. Germline assignment: CDR1 MGHRA and CDR2 YSYEKL. The CDR3 DNA follows: TGCGCCAGCAGCCTCGTTGGGGATTCACCCCTCCACTTT. This gives the protein CASSLVGDSPLHF.

This clone appeared a single time. V and J are TRBV11-3 and TRBJ2-1; D not certain. Between the trimmed V and J ends, which lost 2 bases and 7 bases, there was a span of 9 bases. This CDR3 spans 13 amino acids. The V gene's germline CDR1 is SGHNT and CDR2 YENEEA. CDR3 in amino acids: CASSLFSRNEQFF. CDR3 coding DNA: TGTGCCAGCAGCTTATTTTCCAGGAATGAGCAGTTCTTC.

The V gene is TRBV9, the J gene TRBJ2-7, with 9 bases aligning to TRBD2. Germline V gives CDR1 SGDLS, CDR2 YYNGEE. Germline trimming cut 3 bases from V and 0 bases from J; bases unmatched to any gene: 4. The CDR3 covers 15 residues. CDR3 sequence reads: CASSASGRSSYEQYF. The CDR3 coding sequence is TGTGCCAGCAGCGCAAGCGGGAGGTCCTCCTACGAGCAGTACTTC.

The chain joins TRBV19 to TRBJ2-3; the D is unclear. This CDR3 region has 12 residues. The germline V gene encodes CDR1 LNHDA and CDR2 SQIVND (reference sequence). V was shortened by 6 bases and J by 4 bases, with 8 bases between the two germline ends. The CDR3 region is CASSLHPDTQYF. As DNA, the CDR3 is TGTGCCAGTAGCCTACACCCAGATACGCAGTATTTT.

The gene calls are TRBV10-3 and TRBJ2-5; 11 bases are shared with TRBD2. Trimming took 3 bases from V and 5 from J; bases not matched to a gene: 5. Germline-derived CDR1 and CDR2 are ENHRY and SYGVKD. The CDR3 covers 15 residues. This CDR3 reads CAISDAGLAAETQYF. The CDR3, as DNA: TGTGCCATCAGTGATGCGGGACTAGCGGCGGAGACCCAGTACTTC.

The rearrangement uses TRBV27 and TRBJ2-7; the D is unclear. This CDR3 contains 14 residues. V was cut by 6 bases and J by 2 bases, with 14 bases left in between. The germline CDR1 and CDR2 sequences are MNHEY and SMNVEV (reference sequence). CDR3 bases: TGTGCCAGCAGCTCCCTTGTGACCACCTACGAGCAGTACTTC. Encoded protein: CASSSLVTTYEQYF.

The J gene is TRBJ1-1, the V gene TRBV6-1; 7 positions match TRBD1. This CDR3 contains 16 residues. From germline, CDR1 is MNHNS and CDR2 SASEGT. J lost 3 bases, V lost 4 bases, and 11 bases had no gene match. The CDR3 DNA is TGTGCCAGCAGTGCCCACAGGGGAGGATTTGACACTGAAGCTTTCTTT. It specifies CASSAHRGGFDTEAFF.

A single count supports this clone. This chain joins TRBV5-6 and TRBJ1-1; 8 nucleotides line up with TRBD1. Germline assignment: CDR1 SGHDT and CDR2 YYEEEE. The CDR3 consists of 14 residues. The V and J ends lost 4 bases and 3 bases, in that order; junction bases with no gene match: 5. The CDR3 sequence is CASSPQGADTEAFF. Here the CDR3 DNA reads TGTGCCAGCAGCCCGCAGGGGGCCGACACTGAAGCTTTCTTT.